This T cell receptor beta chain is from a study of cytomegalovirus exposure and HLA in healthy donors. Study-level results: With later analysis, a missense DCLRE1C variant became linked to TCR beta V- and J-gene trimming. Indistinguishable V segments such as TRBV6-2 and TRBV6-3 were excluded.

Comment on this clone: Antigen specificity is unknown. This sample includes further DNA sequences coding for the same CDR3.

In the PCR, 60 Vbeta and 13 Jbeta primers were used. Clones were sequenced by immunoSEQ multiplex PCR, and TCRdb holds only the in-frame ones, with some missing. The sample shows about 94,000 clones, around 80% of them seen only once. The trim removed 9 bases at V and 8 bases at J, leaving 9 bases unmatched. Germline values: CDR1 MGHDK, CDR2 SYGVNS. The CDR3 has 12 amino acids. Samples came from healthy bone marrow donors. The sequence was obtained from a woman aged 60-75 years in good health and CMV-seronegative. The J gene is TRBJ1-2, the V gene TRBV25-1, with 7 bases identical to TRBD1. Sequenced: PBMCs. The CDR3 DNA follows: TGTGCCAGTTCCCAGGGGGGCTGGGGCTACACCTTC. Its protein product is CASSQGGWGYTF.